The 18 T cell receptor beta chains below were found in one sample sequenced in a study of PD-1 blockade in mismatch repair-deficient tumors. Using immunoSEQ multiplex PCR, the repertoire was profiled, and TCRdb retains in-frame clones only, with some absent. The data hold tens of thousands of clones, with approximately 88% observed a single time. Here the sequenced sample was peripheral blood, taken 52 weeks after starting pembrolizumab. The receptor source for this set is an adult with mismatch repair-deficient cancer.

The gene calls are TRBV28 and TRBJ2-7; 9 nucleotides line up with TRBD2. CDR3 length: 13 amino acids. The germline CDR1 and CDR2 sequences are MDHEN and SYDVKM. Losses at the gene ends were 6 bases for V and 4 bases for J; bases not matched to a gene: 4. The CDR3 region has the DNA TGTGCCAGCAGGACTAGCGGACGGTACGAGCAGTACTTC. It codes for CASRTSGRYEQYF.

In DNA form, the CDR3 reads TGTGCCAGCAGTGACCCGGCTAGCGGGTACAACAATGAGCAGTTCTTC. This sequence encodes CASSDPASGYNNEQFF. This chain connects TRBV25-1 to TRBJ2-1; TRBD2 agrees at 8 bases. J lost 5 bases, V lost 3 bases, and 9 bases had no gene match. In germline, CDR1 is MGHDK, CDR2 SYGVNS. The CDR3 is 16 amino acids.

This clone has only a few counts. The gene calls are TRBV5-6 and TRBJ2-7, with TRBD2 matching over 7 bases. V was pared by 4 bases and J by 7 bases, with 11 bases of the junction left unmatched. There are 14 residues in the CDR3. The germline V gene has CDR1 SGHDT and CDR2 YYEEEE. The CDR3 region is CASSPRIRGGEQYF. CDR3 coding DNA: TGTGCCAGCAGCCCTCGGATTCGGGGAGGGGAGCAGTACTTC.

V is TRBV5-4 and J is TRBJ2-1; a possible D gene is TRBD2 (6 bases). The V end was cut by 3 bases, the J end by 6 bases, with 13 bases between. The CDR3 runs 14 residues. Germline values: CDR1 SGHNT, CDR2 YYREEE (reference sequence). CDR3 sequence: CASSWGGGGNEQFF. In DNA form, the CDR3 reads TGTGCCAGCAGCTGGGGAGGTGGGGGCAATGAGCAGTTCTTC.

The CDR3 nucleotides read TGTGCCAGCAGTGAAGCCCGGGTCGAGGCCCAGCATTTT. Its translation: CASSEARVEAQHF. The chain links TRBV6-1 to TRBJ1-5; no definite D call. The CDR3 totals 13 residues. Trimming cost V 0 bases and J 11 bases, with 11 bases left between them. Germline CDR1 and CDR2: MNHNS and SASEGT.

In DNA form, the CDR3 reads TGTGCCAGCAGAAAAAGACAGATTCAAGCAGATACGCAGTATTTT. Its translation is CASRKRQIQADTQYF. The chain uses TRBV27 and TRBJ2-3; D is possibly TRBD1 (5 bases). In germline, CDR1 is MNHEY, CDR2 SMNVEV (reference sequence). This CDR3 has 15 residues. The V end lost 6 bases, the J end lost 4 bases, and 17 bases lay between the germline ends.

V is TRBV4-1 and J is TRBJ2-3; D might be TRBD2 (6 bases). The germline V and J ends were trimmed by 4 bases and 4 bases, with 18 bases remaining between them. This CDR3 is built from 16 residues. In germline, CDR1 is MGHRA, CDR2 YSYEKL. The CDR3 bases are TGCGCCAGCAGCCTCGTGGAGGGGAGACTCGCAGATACGCAGTATTTT. This gives the protein CASSLVEGRLADTQYF.

This clone has more than one count but fewer than ten. The J gene is TRBJ2-7, the V gene TRBV5-4, with unresolved D. The V end was cut by 0 bases, the J end by 2 bases, with 9 bases between. The CDR3 is 14 residues long. CDR1 is SGHNT and CDR2 is YYREEE in the germline V gene (reference sequence). The CDR3 sequence: CASSLASGTYEQYF. The CDR3 nucleotides are TGTGCCAGCAGCTTGGCATCAGGTACCTACGAGCAGTACTTC.

This clone was counted a few times. The chain recombines TRBV5-6 with TRBJ2-1; no reliable D call. Trimming left V 0 bases short and J 5 bases short, with 3 bases between. The CDR3 has 12 amino acids. Germline-derived CDR1 and CDR2 are SGHDT and YYEEEE. CDR3 loop: CASSLEDNEQFF. Written as DNA, the CDR3 is TGTGCCAGCAGCTTGGAGGACAATGAGCAGTTCTTC.

The chain joins TRBV18 to TRBJ2-7, with D maybe TRBD1 (6 bases). CDR1 and CDR2 (germline): KGHSH, LQKENI. Trimming stripped 3 bases from V and 3 bases from J, with 9 bases between. The CDR3 has 13 amino acids. DNA for the CDR3: TGTGCCAGCTCACCCGCGGACAGCTACGAGCAGTACTTC. Its translation is CASSPADSYEQYF.

The chain joins TRBV6-4 to TRBJ2-1, with 10 bases identical to TRBD2. Germline CDR1 reads MRHNA; CDR2 reads SNTAGT. This CDR3 comprises 15 residues. Trimming took 2 bases from V and 3 from J; bases not matched to a gene: 1. The CDR3 bases are TGTGCCAGCAGTGACGGGACTAGCGACTACAATGAGCAGTTCTTC. As protein: CASSDGTSDYNEQFF.

V is TRBV5-5 and J is TRBJ2-2, with D perhaps TRBD1 (7 bases). This CDR3 contains 19 residues. Germline lookup yields CDR1 SGHKS and CDR2 YYEKEE (reference sequence). Trimming left V 4 bases short and J 5 bases short, with 27 bases between. The CDR3 coding sequence is TGTGCCAGCAGCCTGAGACAGGGCCGCGCGGGATCGACAACCGGGGAGCTGTTTTTT. It encodes CASSLRQGRAGSTTGELFF.

This rearrangement joins TRBV5-1 to TRBJ2-1; D remains unclear. V lost 0 bases to trimming and J lost 7 bases, with 14 bases between them. CDR1 SGHRS and CDR2 YFSETQ come from the germline V gene. The CDR3 covers 15 residues. The CDR3 DNA follows: TGCGCCAGCAGCTTGGAGGACCTTCTTGGGAATGAGCAGTTCTTC. Protein sequence: CASSLEDLLGNEQFF.

The CDR3 DNA reads TGTGCCAGCAGTCGGGACAGGGTCCCCAATGAGCAGTTCTTC. It codes for CASSRDRVPNEQFF. J is TRBJ2-1 and V is TRBV6-5; TRBD1 aligns across 9 bases. The CDR3 sequence is 14 residues long. Looked up from germline, CDR1 is MNHEY and CDR2 is SVGAGI. Trimming removed 5 bases from V and 6 bases from J; junction bases left unmatched: 5.

V and J are TRBV11-3 and TRBJ2-6; D is unresolved. This CDR3 comprises 13 residues. V lost 9 bases and J lost 0, with 6 bases in between. Germline lookup yields CDR1 SGHNT and CDR2 YENEEA. The CDR3 sequence is CASKSSGANVLTF. The CDR3 bases are TGTGCCAGTAAAAGCTCTGGGGCCAACGTCCTGACTTTC.

The gene calls are TRBV11-2 and TRBJ2-3; the match to TRBD1 covers 7 bases. The germline V gene encodes CDR1 SGHAT and CDR2 FQNNGV. V trimming: 4 bases; J trimming: 2 bases; junction bases outside the gene matches: 9. This CDR3 contains 16 residues. The CDR3 nucleotides read TGTGCCAGCAGCTCAACAGGGGTGATTTTCACAGATACGCAGTATTTT. This gives the protein CASSSTGVIFTDTQYF. The variable domain in full, completed from reference TRBV11-2 and TRBJ2-3, reads EAGVAQSPRYKIIEKRQSVAFWCNPISGHATLYWYQQILGQGPKLLIQFQNNGVVDDSQLPKDRFSAERLKGVDSTLKIQPAKLEDSAVYLCASSSTGVIFTDTQYFGPGTRLTVL.

The chain carries TRBV13 and TRBJ2-7, with 9 bases fitting TRBD1. Germline values: CDR1 PRHDT, CDR2 FYEKMQ (reference sequence). V lost 1 base to trimming and J lost 0 bases; unmatched junction nucleotides: 4. This CDR3 is built from 16 residues. DNA of the CDR3: TGTGCCAGCAGCTTAGTGGGGACAGGGCCCTCCTACGAGCAGTACTTC. It specifies CASSLVGTGPSYEQYF. Together with reference TRBV13 and TRBJ2-7, the CDR3 gives the full variable domain: AAGVIQSPRHLIKEKRETATLKCYPIPRHDTVYWYQQGPGQDPQFLISFYEKMQSDKGSIPDRFSAQQFSDYHSELNMSSLELGDSALYFCASSLVGTGPSYEQYFGPGTRLTVT.

The chain joins TRBV9 to TRBJ2-7, with 10 bases lining up with TRBD1. The ends lost 4 bases at V and 6 bases at J; junction bases unmatched: 7. The germline V gene encodes CDR1 SGDLS and CDR2 YYNGEE. This CDR3 is built from 14 residues. The CDR3 loop is CASSTRDRGGEQYF. CDR3 in DNA: TGTGCCAGCAGCACGCGGGACAGGGGTGGCGAGCAGTACTTC.